Listed below are T cell receptor beta chains from one sample, sequenced in a study of human T cells and chemical hapten exposure. A single record per CDR3 protein comes from TCRdb applying MiXCR to the RACE reads. Seen here are over 150,000 distinct CDR3 sequences, 25% to 30% observed once, and the top ten hold around 1.9%. The sequenced sample was whole blood, obtained in connection with sensitization to the hapten diphenylcyclopropenone (DPC). These receptors all stem from a woman aged 18-30 years with alopecia areata. Some clones in this sample may be carry-over from other donors' samples. CDR3s include the opening cysteine and the closing phenylalanine or tryptophan. A D gene is named only where the DNA matches it firmly. A row's size may be missing; if present it is once, few, many or a size class.

CDR3: CASSTAPYNEQFF
DNA: TGTGCCAGCAGTACCGCCCCCTACAATGAGCAGTTCTTC
J: TRBJ2-1
size: .
V: TRBV27
D: .

CDR3: CATDNSDTQYF
DNA: TGTGCCACCGACAACTCAGATACGCAGTATTTT
J: TRBJ2-3
size: .
V: TRBV6-2/TRBV6-3
D: .

CDR3: CATSIEAGTYEQYF
DNA: TGTGCCACCAGCATTGAGGCAGGGACCTACGAGCAGTACTTC
J: TRBJ2-7
size: .
V: TRBV15
D: .

CDR3: CASKPIDSYNSPLHF
DNA: TGTGCCAGCAAGCCCATAGACTCCTATAATTCACCCCTCCACTTT
J: TRBJ1-6
size: .
V: TRBV6-2/TRBV6-3
D: .

CDR3: CASRSTRTDTQYF
DNA: TGTGCCAGCAGATCTACTCGCACAGATACGCAGTATTTT
J: TRBJ2-3
size: few
V: TRBV12-3/TRBV12-4
D: .

CDR3: CSADTGTGYEQYF
DNA: TGCAGTGCAGACACCGGGACAGGCTACGAGCAGTACTTC
J: TRBJ2-7
size: .
V: TRBV20-1
D: TRBD1

CDR3: CSARDDGDTQYF
DNA: TGCAGTGCTAGAGATGATGGGGATACGCAGTATTTT
J: TRBJ2-3
size: few
V: TRBV20-1
D: .

CDR3: CASSPDPSPGYGYTF
DNA: TGTGCCAGCAGCCCCGACCCATCCCCGGGCTATGGCTACACCTTC
J: TRBJ1-2
size: .
V: TRBV2
D: .

CDR3: CSVVSSGRLDTQYF
DNA: TGCAGCGTTGTGTCTAGCGGGAGGCTAGATACGCAGTATTTT
J: TRBJ2-3
size: few
V: TRBV29-1
D: TRBD2

CDR3: CASSQATRSGDGYTF
DNA: TGCGCCAGCAGCCAAGCTACTAGGTCCGGCGATGGCTACACCTTC
J: TRBJ1-2
size: once
V: TRBV4-1
D: .

CDR3: CASTTGLYGYTF
DNA: TGTGCCAGCACTACCGGGCTCTATGGCTACACCTTC
J: TRBJ1-2
size: .
V: TRBV25-1
D: .

CDR3: CASSIQGSWQETQYF
DNA: TGTGCCAGCAGCATACAGGGTTCTTGGCAAGAGACCCAGTACTTC
J: TRBJ2-5
size: .
V: TRBV11-2
D: .

CDR3: CASSQPQGAYTEAFF
DNA: TGCGCCAGCAGCCAGCCTCAGGGGGCCTACACTGAAGCTTTCTTT
J: TRBJ1-1
size: few
V: TRBV4-1
D: TRBD1

CDR3: CASAQRGGNNEQFF
DNA: TGTGCCAGCGCCCAGCGGGGGGGCAACAATGAGCAGTTCTTC
J: TRBJ2-1
size: .
V: TRBV7-3
D: TRBD2

CDR3: CASSPSYGNTIYF
DNA: TGTGCCAGCAGTCCCTCTTACGGAAACACCATATATTTT
J: TRBJ1-3
size: few
V: TRBV6-5
D: .